This TCR beta chain came from a study of shared clonotypes between healthy human individuals (dated by TCRdb to about 2020). Background for the entire study: A couple of women and a few men aged 18 to 49 years were included in the cohort. For each donor, CD4 naive and CD4 memory were each given three plates, CD8 naive was given two plates, and CD8 memory was given one plate. Each donor's leukapheresis produced roughly between about 0.9 and 9.5 billion PBMCs. To estimate repertoire size and how much clonotype sharing occurs between individuals, the study deeply sequenced the blood TCR repertoires of several healthy adults. Different laboratories and diverse techniques were used to prepare libraries and sequence TCR repertoires, to increase sequencing depth and limit assay-specific biases.

Of note for this clone: Its antigen has not been determined. Base qualities were left out, and no much larger clone turns up one base away.

Results and caveats for the whole study, not just this receptor: Only blood was sampled, and tissue TCR repertoires likely differ from those in blood. Higher generation probabilities were observed for clonotypes shared by all four sorted-subset donors than for non-shared clonotypes. Rarefaction of sorted-subset datasets indicated incomplete sequencing despite the large sequencing depth. The small number of donors limited the genetic and exposure-history diversity represented. Sharing across a few donors was observed for about 5% of naive CD4, under 4% of naive CD8, 2.3% of memory CD4, and around 0.44% of memory CD8 clonotypes. Based on pairwise subsampling, the degree of clonotype sharing among donors was expected to be affected by sequencing depth. Larger estimated clonotype richness was generally found for naive subsets than for memory subsets.

Using the deep immunoSEQ assay, TCR CDR3 regions were amplified from genomic DNA by multiplex PCR. For each cell subset, the extracted genomic DNA was distributed evenly across all wells of several immunoSEQ 96-well plates, and each plate served as one replicate. For sorted subsets, around 200 ng genomic DNA, equal to approximately 30,000 T cell genomes, was loaded into each replicate PCR. The purified libraries were quantified using a Qubit 3.0 fluorometer, sized with a Bioanalyzer 2100, and then quantified again using the KAPA Library Quantification kit. Every immunoSEQ 96-well plate was sequenced on a dedicated single-read 150-cycle Illumina NextSeq 550 flow cell. Concerning the study's data processing: The immunoSEQ output contained only junctional sequences without quality scores, so filtering could not match that applied to full-length reads. To assign V/J genes and CDR3, sequences were annotated against IMGT germline references using PyIR, a Python wrapper for IgBLAST v1.9. Reads were filtered out if the reads had weak V/J assignments (E-value above 1e-6), no CDR3, stop codons, out-of-frame junctions, or ambiguous translated residues. V3J clonotypes were defined as sequences sharing the same inferred V gene, J gene, and CDR3 amino acid sequence. Percentage overlap between repertoires was computed as shared unique clonotypes divided by the size of the smaller repertoire. Richness of each repertoire was evaluated using RTK rarefaction, the Chao1 estimator, and Recon v2.1 estimates of unobserved clonotypes. Generation probabilities for all TCRbeta clonotypes obtained by the gDNA method from a handful of donors were computed using OLGA. The table comes from immuneACCESS by way of TCRdb, which keeps in-frame sequences with V and J called. Part of the clones is missing from these tables; in studies checked, under half for an unresolved V gene and the rest for unknown reasons. The DNA was the basis for D and trimming; V, J and clone size are from that table. The sample includes 1,500,000 or so clones, with 95% to 97% observed a single time. About 1.2% of the sample goes to the ten largest clones.

The CDR3 runs 16 residues from the cysteine to the phenylalanine. Kept here is only the CDR3 DNA, which spans 48 bases and is read in frame from base 1. Trimming takes 0 bases from V and 7 bases from J, and the germline ends sit 16 bases apart. The germline V gene (reference sequence) specifies SGHNT as CDR1 and YYREEE as CDR2. Donors were healthy HIV-negative adults with no recently reported acute infections or vaccinations. Every donor was a Caucasian adult residing in Nashville, Tennessee, USA. CD4+ T cells were enriched by magnetic negative selection, after which naive cells were positively selected on CD45RA and the negative fraction was taken as the memory subset. Blood was collected by leukapheresis, and PBMCs were isolated by Ficoll-Histopaque density gradient centrifugation and then cryopreserved in liquid nitrogen vapor phase. Analytical flow cytometry was used to check the purity and quantity of each magnetically sorted T cell population. From each sorted fraction, genomic DNA was isolated and quantified by UV absorbance on a Nanodrop 2000c.

Specimen: naive CD4+ T cells sorted from blood. The sample's cell subset or site label, in plain terms: CD45RA+ positively selected. Rearrangement joined TRBV5-4 to TRBJ1-4; the D gene is possibly TRBD1, with 5 bases matching. This sequence was found in a man aged 25-45 years in good health. CDR3 reads: CASSLGGRNNGEKLFF. The DNA sequence is as follows: TGTGCCAGCAGCTTGGGGGGACGGAATAACGGTGAAAAACTGTTTTTT. When the CDR3 is completed using the reference TRBV5-4 and TRBJ1-4 genes on either side, the full variable domain is ETGVTQSPTHLIKTRGQQVTLRCSSQSGHNTVSWYQQALGQGPQFIFQYYREEENGRGNFPPRFSGLQFPNYSSELNVNALELDDSALYLCASSLGGRNNGEKLFFGSGTQLSVL.